These T cell receptor beta chains were read from a single sample in a study of T cells in Graves' hyperthyroidism and ophthalmopathy. MiXCR, run by TCRdb on the multiplex PCR reads, gives a single entry per CDR3 protein. The sample has about 200,000 distinct CDR3 sequences; about 17% are singletons. The sequenced sample was blood. The receptors originated from a woman between 50 and 59 years old with Graves' hyperthyroidism. CDR3s include the opening cysteine and the closing phenylalanine or tryptophan. A D gene is named only where the DNA matches it firmly. Part of the rows lack a size; the others show once, few, many or a class for expanded clones.

V gene,D gene,clone size,J gene,CDR3 DNA,CDR3 protein
TRBV19,.,.,TRBJ2-1,TGTGCCAGTAGTATATCTAGCGTGAGCTCCTACAATGAGCAGTTCTTC,CASSISSVSSYNEQFF
TRBV12-3/TRBV12-4,.,many,TRBJ1-1,TGTGCCAGCACCTCCCTTTCTGGGACGGACTTTATGAACACTGAAGCTTTCTTT,CASTSLSGTDFMNTEAFF
TRBV7-2,TRBD2,.,TRBJ2-7,TGTGCCAGCAGCTTACGGGTAGGGCTAGCGGGGACTCCCTACGAGCAGTACTTC,CASSLRVGLAGTPYEQYF
TRBV7-3,.,.,TRBJ1-3,TGTGCCAGCAGCTTAATTGGGACAAACTCTGGAAACACCATATATTTT,CASSLIGTNSGNTIYF
TRBV7-8,TRBD2,many,TRBJ2-3,TGTGCCAGCAGACGAGGACTAGCGCCCCCAGATACGCAGTATTTT,CASRRGLAPPDTQYF
TRBV28,.,few,TRBJ2-7,TGTGCCAGCAGTTCCTCCTCGGCAGGCCTTAGAAGCGAGCAGTACTTC,CASSSSSAGLRSEQYF
TRBV18,TRBD1,many,TRBJ1-1,TGTGCCAGCTCACCGGCCGGGACAGGGTCGATGAACACTGAAGCTTTCTTT,CASSPAGTGSMNTEAFF
TRBV19,.,.,TRBJ1-1,TGTGCCAGTAGTAGGCCAAAGAAGGGCGACACTGAAGCTTTCTTT,CASSRPKKGDTEAFF
TRBV30,.,few,TRBJ1-2,TGTGCCTGGAGTCTCGGGGTTGGCTACACCTTC,CAWSLGVGYTF
TRBV30,.,.,TRBJ2-3,TGTGCCTGGAGTGCCCGGGCTTTGACGCAGTATTTT,CAWSARALTQYF
TRBV12-3/TRBV12-4,TRBD2,.,TRBJ2-1,TGTGCCAGCAGAGCTGAGCTCGGGAGTACTAGCGGGAGGAGGAATGAGCAGTTCTTC,CASRAELGSTSGRRNEQFF
TRBV14,TRBD2,.,TRBJ2-1,TGTGCCAGCAGCCCCTCCCGCGGGAGGGCCCGAGAGCAGTTCTTC,CASSPSRGRAREQFF
TRBV25-1,TRBD2,many,TRBJ2-5,TGTGCCAGCAGTGGGGCGATCGGGCTAGCGGGAGGGCCGGAGACCCAGTACTTC,CASSGAIGLAGGPETQYF
TRBV20-1,TRBD2,few,TRBJ2-2,TGCAGTGCTTTACTAGCGGGTCTTGCCAACACCGGGGAGCTGTTTTTT,CSALLAGLANTGELFF
TRBV20-1,.,many,TRBJ1-1,TGCAGTGCGGAGGGGGGGGTGGAGGCTTTCTTT,CSAEGGVEAFF
TRBV6-1,.,many,TRBJ1-1,TGTGCCAGCGCTCTGGGACACCGGAACACTGAAGCTTTCTTT,CASALGHRNTEAFF
TRBV6-1,.,.,TRBJ2-3,TGTGCCAGCAGCCGCATCTCGCGGGGTGTCACAGATACGCAGTATTTT,CASSRISRGVTDTQYF
TRBV19,.,.,TRBJ2-1,TGTGCCAGTAGTAGACAGGCGAGCTCCTACAATGAGCAGTTCTTC,CASSRQASSYNEQFF
TRBV6-1,.,.,TRBJ2-1,TGTGCCAGCAGTCAACACAACCAACGGAATGAGCAGTTCTTC,CASSQHNQRNEQFF
TRBV12-3/TRBV12-4,TRBD1,many,TRBJ2-2,TGTGCCAGCAGTTTGGGCGGGACAGGGGCTTCGGCCGGGGAGCTGTTTTTT,CASSLGGTGASAGELFF
TRBV6-9,TRBD2,.,TRBJ2-1,TGTGCCAGCAGTTACTGGACTAGCGGCACCTTCCTCTACAATGAGCAGTTCTTC,CASSYWTSGTFLYNEQFF
TRBV4-1,.,many,TRBJ1-1,TGCGCCAGCAGCCCCCTCGGGGGACCTACGAACACTGAAGCTTTCTTT,CASSPLGGPTNTEAFF
TRBV7-3,TRBD1,many,TRBJ1-1,TGTGCCAGCAGCTTGAACAGGGGGGACACTGAAGCTTTCTTT,CASSLNRGDTEAFF
TRBV29-1,TRBD1,.,TRBJ1-2,TGCAGCGTTGAGTTTAAGGGACAGGGACTTGGCTACACCTTC,CSVEFKGQGLGYTF
TRBV19,.,once,TRBJ2-7,TGTGCCAGTAGTCTGGCGGGACCTTCCTACGAGCAGTACTTC,CASSLAGPSYEQYF
TRBV12-3/TRBV12-4,TRBD2,many,TRBJ2-1,TGTGCCAGCAGTGCGGGACTAGCGGGCCGAAATGAGCAGTTCTTC,CASSAGLAGRNEQFF
TRBV27,TRBD2,many,TRBJ2-7,TGTGCCAGCGGGGACGGGAGGTCCCACGAGCAGTACTTC,CASGDGRSHEQYF
TRBV24-1,.,many,TRBJ1-2,TGTGCCACCAGTGATTTGCCTTTTGGAGGCTACACCTTC,CATSDLPFGGYTF
TRBV12-3/TRBV12-4,TRBD2,.,TRBJ2-1,TGTGCCAGCACCCGGACTAGCGGGAGGGCCCGGCAGTTCTTC,CASTRTSGRARQFF
TRBV6-1,.,many,TRBJ2-7,TGTGCCAGCAGTGAATTTATAGTTCGCCAGCAGCAGTACTTC,CASSEFIVRQQQYF
TRBV10-3,TRBD2,many,TRBJ2-2,TGTGCCATCAGCCATCCAGTTGCCGGGAGGGCCCACGGGGAGCTGTTTTTT,CAISHPVAGRAHGELFF
TRBV10-3,TRBD2,many,TRBJ2-7,TGTGCCATCAGCCCCGGCCTAGCGGGAGGGCCGTCCATCTACGAGCAGTACTTC,CAISPGLAGGPSIYEQYF
TRBV19,.,.,TRBJ1-4,TGTGCCAGTAGTGGACCAGGGAGAGAAAAACTGTTTTTT,CASSGPGREKLFF
TRBV27,.,many,TRBJ2-1,TGTGCCAGCAGTTCCCCCCCCGGGAGCCATGAGCAGTTCTTC,CASSSPPGSHEQFF
TRBV2,TRBD2,few,TRBJ2-2,TGTGCCAGCACCGCTAGCGGGCTGAACACCGGGGAGCTGTTTTTT,CASTASGLNTGELFF
TRBV15,.,many,TRBJ1-4,TGTGCCACCAGCAGAGCCCGGGCTTCGTATGAAAAACTGTTTTTT,CATSRARASYEKLFF
TRBV27,TRBD2,many,TRBJ2-1,TGTGCCAGCAGTTTATTGTTAGCGGGAGCGACCAATGAGCAGTTCTTC,CASSLLLAGATNEQFF
TRBV18,TRBD2,few,TRBJ2-3,TGTGCCAGCTCTCTGGGACTAGCGGTTTTTAGCACAGATACGCAGTATTTT,CASSLGLAVFSTDTQYF
TRBV28,.,.,TRBJ1-5,TGTGCCAGCAGTTTAGTACAGGGTCCTCAGTCCCAGCATTTT,CASSLVQGPQSQHF
TRBV7-9,TRBD1,many,TRBJ1-4,TGTGCCAGCAGCCACGGCGGACAGGGGGGCGGTGAAAAACTGTTTTTT,CASSHGGQGGGEKLFF
TRBV18,TRBD1,many,TRBJ1-5,TGTGCCAGCTCACGAGCCGGGACAGGGAATCAGCCCCAGCATTTT,CASSRAGTGNQPQHF
TRBV6-1,TRBD1,many,TRBJ1-1,TGTGCCAGCAGAGACAGGGCGGCCACTGAAGCTTTCTTT,CASRDRAATEAFF
TRBV24-1,.,many,TRBJ2-5,TGTGCCACCAGTGATGCAGGCGGTGGGAAAGAGACCCAGTACTTC,CATSDAGGGKETQYF
TRBV7-9,TRBD1,.,TRBJ1-3,TGTGCCAGCAGCTCACAGGGGAACTCTGGAAACACCATATATTTT,CASSSQGNSGNTIYF
TRBV12-3/TRBV12-4,.,many,TRBJ1-1,TGTGCCAGCACCAAAGGGCCCGATACTGAAGCTTTCTTT,CASTKGPDTEAFF
TRBV20-1,.,.,TRBJ2-3,TGCAGTGTTAAGACTCCCTCGGGAGATACGCAGTATTTT,CSVKTPSGDTQYF
TRBV7-9,TRBD1,few,TRBJ1-1,TGTGCCAGCTCCGACAGGGGCACTATGAACACTGAAGCTTTCTTT,CASSDRGTMNTEAFF